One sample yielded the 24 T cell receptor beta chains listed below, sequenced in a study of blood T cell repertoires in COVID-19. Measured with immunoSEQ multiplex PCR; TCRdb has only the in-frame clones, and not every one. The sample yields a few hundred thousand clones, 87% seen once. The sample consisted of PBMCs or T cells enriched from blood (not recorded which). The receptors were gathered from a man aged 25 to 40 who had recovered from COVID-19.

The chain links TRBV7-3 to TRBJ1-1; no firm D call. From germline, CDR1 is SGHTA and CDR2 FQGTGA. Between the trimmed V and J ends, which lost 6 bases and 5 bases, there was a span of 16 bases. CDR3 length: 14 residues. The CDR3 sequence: CASSAAAWETEAFF. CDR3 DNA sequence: TGTGCCAGCAGTGCAGCGGCCTGGGAGACTGAAGCTTTCTTT.

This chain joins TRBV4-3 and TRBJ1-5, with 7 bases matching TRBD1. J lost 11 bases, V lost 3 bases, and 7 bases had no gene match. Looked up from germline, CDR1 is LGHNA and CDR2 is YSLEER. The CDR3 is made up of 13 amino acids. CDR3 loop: CASSQEIQGAQHF. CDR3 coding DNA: TGCGCCAGCAGCCAGGAAATTCAGGGGGCCCAGCATTTT.

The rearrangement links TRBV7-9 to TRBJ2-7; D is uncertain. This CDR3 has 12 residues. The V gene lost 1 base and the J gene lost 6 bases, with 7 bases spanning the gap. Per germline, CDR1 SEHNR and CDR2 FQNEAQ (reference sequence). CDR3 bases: TGTGCCAGCAGCTTAGACGGTTCCGAGCAGTACTTC. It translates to CASSLDGSEQYF.

CDR3 amino acids: CASSPAGFYEQYF. The DNA for the CDR3 is TGTGCCAGCTCACCTGCGGGATTCTACGAGCAGTACTTC. The chain has TRBV18 and TRBJ2-7; D is possibly TRBD2 (6 bases). CDR1 and CDR2 (germline): KGHSH, LQKENI. This CDR3 region has 13 residues. Trimming shortened V by 3 bases and J by 3 bases, and 9 bases separated the two germline ends. The entire variable domain, with the rest obtained from reference TRBV18 and TRBJ2-7, is as follows: NAGVMQNPRHLVRRRGQEARLRCSPMKGHSHVYWYRQLPEEGLKFMVYLQKENIIDESGMPKERFSAEFPKEGPSILRIQQVVRGDSAAYFCASSPAGFYEQYFGPGTRLTVT.

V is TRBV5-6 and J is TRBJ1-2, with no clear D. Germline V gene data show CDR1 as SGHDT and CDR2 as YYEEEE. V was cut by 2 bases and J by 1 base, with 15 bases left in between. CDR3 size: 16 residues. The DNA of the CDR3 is TGTGCCAGCAGCTTTAACGGAGTCGGGAGTAACTATGGCTACACCTTC. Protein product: CASSFNGVGSNYGYTF.

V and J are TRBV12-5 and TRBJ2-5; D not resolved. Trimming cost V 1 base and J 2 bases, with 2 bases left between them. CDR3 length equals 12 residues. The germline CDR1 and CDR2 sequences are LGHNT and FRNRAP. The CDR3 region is CASGLAQETQYF. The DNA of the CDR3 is TGTGCTAGTGGTTTGGCGCAAGAGACCCAGTACTTC.

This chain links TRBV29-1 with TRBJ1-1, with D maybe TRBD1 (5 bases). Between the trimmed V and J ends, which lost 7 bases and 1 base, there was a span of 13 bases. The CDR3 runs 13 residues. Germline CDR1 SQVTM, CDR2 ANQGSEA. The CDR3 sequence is CSARPRENTEAFF. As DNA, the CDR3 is TGCAGCGCCCGACCCAGGGAGAACACTGAAGCTTTCTTT.

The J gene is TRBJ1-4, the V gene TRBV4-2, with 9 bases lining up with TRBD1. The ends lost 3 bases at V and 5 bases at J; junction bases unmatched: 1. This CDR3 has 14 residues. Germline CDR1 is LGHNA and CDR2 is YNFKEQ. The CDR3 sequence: CASSHGQGNEKLFF. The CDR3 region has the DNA TGTGCCAGCAGCCATGGACAGGGGAATGAAAAACTGTTTTTT.

The CDR3, as DNA: TGTGCCAGCAGCCCGACAGGGTTGAGCTCCTACGAGCAGTACTTC. This gives the protein CASSPTGLSSYEQYF. The V gene is TRBV27, the J gene TRBJ2-7; 7 bases line up with TRBD1. In germline, CDR1 is MNHEY, CDR2 SMNVEV (reference sequence). The junction had 8 bases not matched to a gene; V was cut back by 6 bases and J by 0 bases. The CDR3 is 15 residues long.

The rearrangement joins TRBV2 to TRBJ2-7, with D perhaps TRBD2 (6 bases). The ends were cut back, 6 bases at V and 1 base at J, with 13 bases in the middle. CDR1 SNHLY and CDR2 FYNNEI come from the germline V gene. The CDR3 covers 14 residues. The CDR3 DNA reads TGTGCCAGCAGGCGAGAGGGGAGGTCCTACGAGCAGTACTTC. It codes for CASRREGRSYEQYF.

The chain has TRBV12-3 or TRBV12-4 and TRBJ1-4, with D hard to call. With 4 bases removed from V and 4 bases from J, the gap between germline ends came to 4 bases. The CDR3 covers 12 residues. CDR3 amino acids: CASSSINEKLFF. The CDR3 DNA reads TGTGCCAGCAGTTCCATTAATGAAAAACTGTTTTTT.

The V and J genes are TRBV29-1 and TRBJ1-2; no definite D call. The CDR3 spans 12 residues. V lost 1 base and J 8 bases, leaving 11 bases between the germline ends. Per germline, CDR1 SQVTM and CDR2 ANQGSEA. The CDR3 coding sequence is TGCAGCGTTGAAGTCAGCCGGGAGGGCTACACCTTC. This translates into CSVEVSREGYTF. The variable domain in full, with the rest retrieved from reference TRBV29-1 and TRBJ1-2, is SAVISQKPSRDICQRGTSLTIQCQVDSQVTMMFWYRQQPGQSLTLIATANQGSEATYESGFVIDKFPISRPNLTFSTLTVSNMSPEDSSIYLCSVEVSREGYTFGSGTRLTVV.

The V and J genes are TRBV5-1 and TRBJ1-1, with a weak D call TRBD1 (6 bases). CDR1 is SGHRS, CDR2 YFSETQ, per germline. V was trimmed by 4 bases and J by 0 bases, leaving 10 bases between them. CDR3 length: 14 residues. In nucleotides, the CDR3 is TGCGCCAGCAGCCATACAGGGCTGAACACTGAAGCTTTCTTT. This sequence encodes CASSHTGLNTEAFF. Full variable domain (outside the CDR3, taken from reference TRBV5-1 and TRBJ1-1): KAGVTQTPRYLIKTRGQQVTLSCSPISGHRSVSWYQQTPGQGLQFLFEYFSETQRNKGNFPGRFSGRQFSNSRSEMNVSTLELGDSALYLCASSHTGLNTEAFFGQGTRLTVV.

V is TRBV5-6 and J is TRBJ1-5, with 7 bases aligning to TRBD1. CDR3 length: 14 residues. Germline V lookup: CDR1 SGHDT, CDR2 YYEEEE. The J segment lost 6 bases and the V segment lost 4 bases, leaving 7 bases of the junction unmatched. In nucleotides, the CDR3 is TGTGCCAGCAGCGATTCGGCAGGGGGTCAGCCCCAGCATTTT. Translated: CASSDSAGGQPQHF.

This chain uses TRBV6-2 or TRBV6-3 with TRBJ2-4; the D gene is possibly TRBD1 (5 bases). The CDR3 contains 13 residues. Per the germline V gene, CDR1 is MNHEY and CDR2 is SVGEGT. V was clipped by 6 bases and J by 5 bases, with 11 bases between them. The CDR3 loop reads CASSRVTENIQYF. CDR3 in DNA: TGTGCCAGCAGCCGAGTGACAGAAAACATTCAGTACTTC.

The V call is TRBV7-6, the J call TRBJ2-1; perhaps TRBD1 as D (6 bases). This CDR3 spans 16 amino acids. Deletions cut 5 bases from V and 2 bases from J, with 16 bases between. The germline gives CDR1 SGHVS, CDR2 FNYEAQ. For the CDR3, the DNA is TGTGCCAGCAGCCCGCTTCAGGGGCGACCCTACAATGAGCAGTTCTTC. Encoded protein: CASSPLQGRPYNEQFF.

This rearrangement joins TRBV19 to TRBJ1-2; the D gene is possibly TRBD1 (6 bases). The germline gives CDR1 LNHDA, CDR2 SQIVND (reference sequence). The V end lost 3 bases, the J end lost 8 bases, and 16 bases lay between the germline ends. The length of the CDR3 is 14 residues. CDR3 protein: CASSMVQGRGGYTF. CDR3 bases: TGTGCCAGTAGTATGGTACAGGGAAGGGGAGGCTACACCTTC.

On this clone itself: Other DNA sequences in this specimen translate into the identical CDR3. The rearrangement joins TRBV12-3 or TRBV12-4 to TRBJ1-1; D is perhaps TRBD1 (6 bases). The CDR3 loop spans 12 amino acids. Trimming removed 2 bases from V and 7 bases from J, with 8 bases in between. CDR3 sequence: CASSLYRVEAFF. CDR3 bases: TGTGCCAGCAGTTTATACAGGGTTGAAGCTTTCTTT.

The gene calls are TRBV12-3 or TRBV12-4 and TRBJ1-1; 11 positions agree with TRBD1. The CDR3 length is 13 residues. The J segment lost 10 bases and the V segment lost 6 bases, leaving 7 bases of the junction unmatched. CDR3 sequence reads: CASRGQGVLGAFF. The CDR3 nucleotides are TGTGCCAGCAGGGGACAGGGGGTACTGGGAGCTTTCTTT.

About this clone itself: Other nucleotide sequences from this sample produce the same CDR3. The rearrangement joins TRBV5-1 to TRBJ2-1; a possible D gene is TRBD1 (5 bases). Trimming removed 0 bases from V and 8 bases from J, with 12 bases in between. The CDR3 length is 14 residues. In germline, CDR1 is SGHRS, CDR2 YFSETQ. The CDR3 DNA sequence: TGCGCCAGCAGCTTGGGCCAGGGCCGCGATGAGCAGTTCTTC. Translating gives CASSLGQGRDEQFF. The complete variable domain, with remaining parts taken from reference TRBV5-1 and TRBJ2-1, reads KAGVTQTPRYLIKTRGQQVTLSCSPISGHRSVSWYQQTPGQGLQFLFEYFSETQRNKGNFPGRFSGRQFSNSRSEMNVSTLELGDSALYLCASSLGQGRDEQFFGPGTRLTVL.

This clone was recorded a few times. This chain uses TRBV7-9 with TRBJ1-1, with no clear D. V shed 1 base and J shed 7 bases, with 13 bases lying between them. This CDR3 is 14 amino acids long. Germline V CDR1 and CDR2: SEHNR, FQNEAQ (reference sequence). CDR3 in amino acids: CASSLDLSRFEAFF. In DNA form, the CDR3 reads TGTGCCAGCAGCTTAGATCTTAGTCGGTTTGAAGCTTTCTTT.

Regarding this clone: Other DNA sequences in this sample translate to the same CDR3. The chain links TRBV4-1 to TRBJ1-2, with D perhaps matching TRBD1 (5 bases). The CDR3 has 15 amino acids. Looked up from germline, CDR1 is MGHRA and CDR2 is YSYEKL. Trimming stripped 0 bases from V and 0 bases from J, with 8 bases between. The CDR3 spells CASSQERQPNYGYTF. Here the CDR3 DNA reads TGCGCCAGCAGCCAAGAGAGACAGCCTAACTATGGCTACACCTTC.

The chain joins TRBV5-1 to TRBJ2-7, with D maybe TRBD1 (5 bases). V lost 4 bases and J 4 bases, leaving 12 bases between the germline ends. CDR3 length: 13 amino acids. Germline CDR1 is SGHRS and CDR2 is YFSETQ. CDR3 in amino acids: CASSPSDIYEQYF. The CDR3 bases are TGCGCCAGCAGCCCCTCGGACATTTACGAGCAGTACTTC.

In nucleotides, the CDR3 is TGTGCCAGCAGCCCGTTAAACACCATATATTTT. Residues: CASSPLNTIYF. This chain links TRBV12-3 or TRBV12-4 with TRBJ1-3; D uncertain. Trimming left V 6 bases short and J 6 bases short, with 6 bases between. The CDR3 loop spans 11 amino acids.